The 29 T cell receptor beta chains below come from one sample, sequenced in a study of a mutant IDH1 vaccine in newly diagnosed glioma. Documented time point: baseline, week 1 (first vaccination visit). The treatment was: pre-vaccination baseline after standard-of-care therapy. Generated by immunoSEQ multiplex PCR, the TCRdb table keeps only in-frame clones and is missing some. The sample carries tens of thousands of clones, about nine tenths recorded once. Sequenced here: PBMCs, sampled from a glioma patient treated with radiotherapy, temozolomide or both. The receptors were sampled from a man aged 40-55 years with glioma.

This sequence joins TRBV7-8 and TRBJ1-1, with D unresolved. The length of the CDR3 is 15 residues. Germline V gives CDR1 SGHVS, CDR2 FQNEAQ. Between the trimmed V and J ends, which lost 1 base and 4 bases, there was a span of 13 bases. The CDR3 is CASSLVRGPPTEAFF. In nucleotides, the CDR3 is TGTGCCAGCAGCTTAGTCCGGGGTCCCCCCACTGAAGCTTTCTTT.

The gene calls are TRBV5-1 and TRBJ2-7, with 9 bases identical to TRBD1. The CDR3 is 16 residues long. Germline V gene lookup returns CDR1 SGHRS and CDR2 YFSETQ. The ends lost 4 bases at V and 1 base at J; junction bases unmatched: 9. CDR3 sequence reads: CASSPDRGSWSYEQYF. The CDR3 bases are TGCGCCAGCAGCCCGGACAGGGGAAGTTGGTCCTACGAGCAGTACTTC.

This chain connects TRBV19 to TRBJ1-1; D possibly corresponds to TRBD1 (5 bases). CDR3 size: 16 residues. The germline gives CDR1 LNHDA, CDR2 SQIVND (reference sequence). The germline V and J ends were trimmed by 7 bases and 5 bases, with 23 bases remaining between them. The DNA of the CDR3 is TGTGCCAGTATTAGGGGAGGTGGAGGGCGAGGAACTGAAGCTTTCTTT. Translation: CASIRGGGGRGTEAFF.

V usage is TRBV5-3 and J usage is TRBJ2-7; 13 bases match TRBD2. TRBV5-3 is given ORF status, its function remaining uncertain. The length of the CDR3 is 17 residues. V lost 4 bases, J lost 6 bases, and 13 bases stayed unmatched. The CDR3 nucleotides read TGTGCCAGAAGCACTGGACTAGCGGGAGCTGTTAATTGCGAGCAGTACTTC. Encoded protein: CARSTGLAGAVNCEQYF.

This clone was seen a handful of times. The CDR3 nucleotides read TGTGCCAGCAGGGCGGGGAGTCAGCCCCAGCATTTT. Translated, it gives CASRAGSQPQHF. The chain couples TRBV7-2 to TRBJ1-5; D gene unclear. The CDR3 contains 12 residues. CDR1 is SGHTA and CDR2 is FQGNSA in the germline V gene. Deletions cut 6 bases from V and 6 bases from J, with 9 bases between.

J is TRBJ2-7 and V is TRBV6-5, with D uncertain. Germline V gene data show CDR1 as MNHEY and CDR2 as SVGAGI. Trimming took 7 bases from V and 3 from J, leaving 13 bases between them. The CDR3 contains 13 residues. As DNA, the CDR3 is TGTGCCAGCAAGGCTAGTTTAGTCTACGAGCAGTACTTC. Its protein is CASKASLVYEQYF.

V is TRBV5-1 and J is TRBJ2-2, with D hard to call. The CDR3 runs 12 residues. Looked up from germline, CDR1 is SGHRS and CDR2 is YFSETQ. V lost 7 bases and J lost 6, with 10 bases in between. DNA for the CDR3: TGCGCCAGCGGGGAACCATCCGGGGAGCTGTTTTTT. Protein product: CASGEPSGELFF. The full variable domain, completed using reference TRBV5-1 and TRBJ2-2, is KAGVTQTPRYLIKTRGQQVTLSCSPISGHRSVSWYQQTPGQGLQFLFEYFSETQRNKGNFPGRFSGRQFSNSRSEMNVSTLELGDSALYLCASGEPSGELFFGEGSRLTVL.

The rearrangement joins TRBV4-1 to TRBJ2-7, with no clear D. The CDR3 runs to 12 residues. V was cut by 1 base and J by 2 bases, with 3 bases left in between. Germline V gene sequence: CDR1 MGHRA, CDR2 YSYEKL. DNA for the CDR3: TGCGCCAGCAGCCAAGGGACCTACGAGCAGTACTTC. Translation gives CASSQGTYEQYF.

CDR3 protein: CASSDGTGGVHEQYF. The CDR3 DNA sequence: TGTGCCAGCAGTGATGGGACAGGGGGCGTCCACGAGCAGTACTTC. This chain joins TRBV6-1 and TRBJ2-7; 12 nucleotides agree with TRBD1. V gave up 3 bases and J gave up 5 bases; unmatched junction bases: 5. CDR1 is MNHNS and CDR2 is SASEGT in the germline V gene. The CDR3 runs to 15 residues.

In its sample, this clone was seen a few times. J is TRBJ2-7 and V is TRBV4-1, with D perhaps matching TRBD2 (6 bases). The V and J ends lost 4 bases and 2 bases respectively, with 15 bases between them. This CDR3 is 15 amino acids long. Germline CDR1 is MGHRA and CDR2 is YSYEKL. CDR3 residues: CASSLTWRDAYEQYF. The CDR3 DNA reads TGCGCCAGCAGCCTCACATGGCGGGATGCCTACGAGCAGTACTTC.

This chain links TRBV13 with TRBJ2-1; TRBD1 might be the D (6 bases). V shed 4 bases and J shed 2 bases, with 18 bases lying between them. The CDR3 contains 17 residues. Germline V gene data show CDR1 as PRHDT and CDR2 as FYEKMQ (reference sequence). CDR3 coding DNA: TGTGCCAGCAGCTCAAGGCGGATGGGGGCCACCTACAATGAGCAGTTCTTC. Protein product: CASSSRRMGATYNEQFF.

The rearrangement joins TRBV5-1 to TRBJ1-3, with no clear D. The CDR3 runs to 13 residues. Germline values: CDR1 SGHRS, CDR2 YFSETQ. The V end lost 0 bases, the J end lost 4 bases, and 5 bases lay between the germline ends. CDR3 DNA sequence: TGCGCCAGCAGCTTGGAGGAGGGAAACACCATATATTTT. It yields the protein CASSLEEGNTIYF.

The rearrangement links TRBV19 to TRBJ2-3; no firm D call. Germline lookup yields CDR1 LNHDA and CDR2 SQIVND (reference sequence). There are 11 residues in the CDR3. With 3 bases removed from V and 6 bases from J, the gap between germline ends came to 4 bases. This CDR3 is CASSIWDTQYF. The CDR3 DNA is TGTGCCAGTAGTATTTGGGATACGCAGTATTTT.

J is TRBJ2-7 and V is TRBV27; TRBD2 matches 8 bases. V lost 7 bases and J lost 5; bases outside the gene matches: 7. This CDR3 is 13 amino acids long. Germline CDR1 MNHEY, CDR2 SMNVEV (reference sequence). CDR3 protein: CASKTSGRNEQYF. Written as DNA, the CDR3 is TGTGCCAGCAAAACTAGCGGACGAAACGAGCAGTACTTC.

J is TRBJ1-2 and V is TRBV2, with a possible D match to TRBD1 (6 bases). The length of the CDR3 is 13 residues. Trimming took 8 bases from V and 5 from J, leaving 15 bases between them. Per the germline V gene, CDR1 is SNHLY and CDR2 is FYNNEI. In DNA, the CDR3 is TGTGCCAGCGGGGGGGGGCGAGGTTATGGCTACACCTTC. It specifies CASGGGRGYGYTF.

The V call is TRBV9, the J call TRBJ2-7; D uncertain. Germline assignment: CDR1 SGDLS and CDR2 YYNGEE. The CDR3 has 16 residues. V dropped 2 bases and J dropped 7 bases, with 22 bases sitting between them. The CDR3 region is CASSVLSSQSIGEQYF. The CDR3, as DNA: TGTGCCAGCAGCGTGTTGTCGTCACAGTCCATCGGGGAGCAGTACTTC.

The chain carries TRBV11-3 and TRBJ2-3; TRBD2 agrees at 13 bases. This CDR3 is 17 amino acids long. V was clipped by 4 bases and J by 4 bases; unmatched bases: 8. Germline V gene sequence: CDR1 SGHNT, CDR2 YENEEA. The CDR3: CASSYSPTSGRPDTQYF. Here the CDR3 DNA reads TGTGCCAGCAGCTACTCACCGACTAGCGGGAGGCCAGATACGCAGTATTTT.

The V call is TRBV19, the J call TRBJ2-1, with 10 bases lining up with TRBD2. This CDR3 contains 16 residues. The germline V gene has CDR1 LNHDA and CDR2 SQIVND (reference sequence). The V gene end was trimmed by 7 bases and the J gene end by 4 bases; junction bases not matched to a gene: 10. The CDR3 loop is CASTDRGLAPYNEQFF. As DNA, the CDR3 is TGTGCCAGTACCGACAGGGGACTAGCGCCATACAATGAGCAGTTCTTC.

The chain combines TRBV7-9 with TRBJ2-1, with D perhaps TRBD2 (5 bases). CDR3 length equals 14 residues. CDR1 and CDR2 (germline): SEHNR, FQNEAQ (reference sequence). Trimming left V 5 bases short and J 8 bases short, with 16 bases between. CDR3: CASSPAGAVDEQFF. DNA of the CDR3: TGTGCCAGCAGCCCGGCGGGCGCAGTCGATGAGCAGTTCTTC.

The rearrangement joins TRBV27 to TRBJ2-6, with D tentatively TRBD1 (5 bases). Trimming took off 5 bases at V and 4 bases at J, with 21 bases between the two ends. Germline V gene lookup returns CDR1 MNHEY and CDR2 SMNVEV (reference sequence). The CDR3 sequence is 18 residues long. CDR3 in DNA: TGTGCCAGCAGTCATAAGGGGTACGTGGGTTCCGGGGCCAACGTCCTGACTTTC. Protein sequence: CASSHKGYVGSGANVLTF. The variable domain in full, completed from reference TRBV27 and TRBJ2-6, reads EAQVTQNPRYLITVTGKKLTVTCSQNMNHEYMSWYRQDPGLGLRQIYYSMNVEVTDKGDVPEGYKVSRKEKRNFPLILESPSPNQTSLYFCASSHKGYVGSGANVLTFGAGSRLTVL.

There are a few counts of this clone. The chain couples TRBV21-1 to TRBJ1-5; the table's D call TRBD1 went unverified against the DNA. TRBV21-1 is a known pseudogene. This CDR3 comprises 15 residues. The CDR3 loop is CASSRRRQNNQPQHF. Written as DNA, the CDR3 is TGTGCCAGCAGCAGACGCCGACAAAACAATCAGCCCCAGCATTTT.

This clone has just one count. V gene TRBV28 combines with J gene TRBJ2-5; TRBD1 is a possible D gene (6 bases). The CDR3 is made up of 13 amino acids. Germline CDR1 reads MDHEN; CDR2 reads SYDVKM. Trimming took off 10 bases at V and 2 bases at J, with 14 bases between the two ends. The CDR3 DNA is TGTGCCACCACCCGGACAGATCAAGAGACCCAGTACTTC. The encoded protein is CATTRTDQETQYF.

The chain combines TRBV4-1 with TRBJ2-3; 10 bases align to TRBD2. The CDR3 contains 17 residues. J lost 3 bases, V lost 1 base, and 7 bases had no gene match. Germline CDR1 reads MGHRA; CDR2 reads YSYEKL. In nucleotides, the CDR3 is TGCGCCAGCAGCCAAGGGGCTAGCGGGAGCCCAACAGATACGCAGTATTTT. Translating gives CASSQGASGSPTDTQYF.

The V call is TRBV30, the J call TRBJ2-2; D unresolved. V was trimmed by 1 base and J by 0 bases, leaving 6 bases between them. Germline CDR1 reads GTSNPN; CDR2 reads SVGIG (reference sequence). The CDR3 totals 14 residues. CDR3 sequence reads: CAWSAQANTGELFF. CDR3 sequence (DNA): TGTGCCTGGAGTGCTCAGGCGAACACCGGGGAGCTGTTTTTT.

The rearrangement uses TRBV19 and TRBJ1-2; the D is unclear. The CDR3 consists of 15 residues. Germline CDR1 reads LNHDA; CDR2 reads SQIVND (reference sequence). V was trimmed by 1 base and J by 3 bases, leaving 12 bases between them. This CDR3 reads CASSIVTRPDYGYTF. CDR3 DNA: TGTGCCAGTAGTATAGTAACGCGGCCGGACTATGGCTACACCTTC.

The J gene is TRBJ1-2, the V gene TRBV7-8; possible D gene TRBD1, 5 bases. This CDR3 spans 14 amino acids. V lost 0 bases and J 7 bases, leaving 12 bases between the germline ends. CDR1 and CDR2 (germline): SGHVS, FQNEAQ. This chain's CDR3 is CASSLARQGFGYTF. CDR3 DNA sequence: TGTGCCAGCAGCTTAGCCCGGCAGGGATTTGGCTACACCTTC.

The chain has TRBV10-3 and TRBJ1-5; D not resolved. V was pared by 0 bases and J by 6 bases, with 6 bases between. The CDR3 sequence is 13 residues long. Looked up from germline, CDR1 is ENHRY and CDR2 is SYGVKD. The CDR3 bases are TGTGCCATCAGTGAGTCCCTGGTTCAGCCCCAGCATTTT. This codes for CAISESLVQPQHF.

The chain combines TRBV5-1 with TRBJ1-4, with D perhaps matching TRBD1 (6 bases). Trimming cost V 2 bases and J 7 bases, with 12 bases left between them. The CDR3 loop spans 14 amino acids. Germline V gives CDR1 SGHRS, CDR2 YFSETQ. The CDR3 here is CASSLQGRGEKLFF. The CDR3 bases are TGCGCCAGCAGCTTACAGGGCCGTGGTGAAAAACTGTTTTTT. The full variable domain, its missing parts supplied by reference TRBV5-1 and TRBJ1-4, is KAGVTQTPRYLIKTRGQQVTLSCSPISGHRSVSWYQQTPGQGLQFLFEYFSETQRNKGNFPGRFSGRQFSNSRSEMNVSTLELGDSALYLCASSLQGRGEKLFFGSGTQLSVL.

This chain links TRBV12-5 with TRBJ2-1, with 7 bases matching TRBD1. This CDR3 is 14 amino acids long. Losses at the gene ends were 9 bases for V and 9 bases for J; bases not matched to a gene: 14. The germline V gene encodes CDR1 LGHNT and CDR2 FRNRAP. The CDR3 reads CASRQGLLIGEQFF. As DNA, the CDR3 is TGTGCTAGCAGACAGGGTTTGTTAATTGGTGAGCAGTTCTTC.